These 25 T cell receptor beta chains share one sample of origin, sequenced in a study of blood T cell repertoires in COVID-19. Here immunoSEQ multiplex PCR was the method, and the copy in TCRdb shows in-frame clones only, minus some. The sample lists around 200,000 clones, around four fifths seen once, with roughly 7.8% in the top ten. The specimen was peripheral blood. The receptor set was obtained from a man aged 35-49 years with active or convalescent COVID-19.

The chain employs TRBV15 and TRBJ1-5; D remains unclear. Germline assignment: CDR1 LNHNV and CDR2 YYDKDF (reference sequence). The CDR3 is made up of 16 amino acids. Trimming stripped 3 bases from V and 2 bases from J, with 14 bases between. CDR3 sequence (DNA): TGTGCCACCAGCAGTGCTAGTGGTGCGGGCAATCAGCCCCAGCATTTT. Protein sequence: CATSSASGAGNQPQHF.

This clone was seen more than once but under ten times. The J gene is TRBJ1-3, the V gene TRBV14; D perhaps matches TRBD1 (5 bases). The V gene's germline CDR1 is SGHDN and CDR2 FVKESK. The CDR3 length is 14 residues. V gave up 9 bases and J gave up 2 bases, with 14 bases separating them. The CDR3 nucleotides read TGTGCCAGGGTTGGTCGACAGCCTGGAAACACCATATATTTT. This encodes CARVGRQPGNTIYF.

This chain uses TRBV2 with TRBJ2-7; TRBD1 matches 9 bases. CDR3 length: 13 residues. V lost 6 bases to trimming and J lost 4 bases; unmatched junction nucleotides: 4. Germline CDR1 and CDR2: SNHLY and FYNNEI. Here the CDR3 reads CASRGTGRYEQYF. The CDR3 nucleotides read TGTGCCAGCAGGGGGACAGGGAGATACGAGCAGTACTTC.

This chain's CDR3 is CSVHTGTGMNTEAFF. The CDR3 DNA follows: TGCAGCGTTCATACCGGGACAGGTATGAACACTGAAGCTTTCTTT. J is TRBJ1-1 and V is TRBV29-1; 8 nucleotides match TRBD1. The germline CDR1 and CDR2 sequences are SQVTM and ANQGSEA. V gave up 5 bases and J gave up 0 bases; unmatched junction bases: 8. The CDR3 spans 15 residues. Together with reference TRBV29-1 and TRBJ1-1, the CDR3 gives the full variable domain: SAVISQKPSRDICQRGTSLTIQCQVDSQVTMMFWYRQQPGQSLTLIATANQGSEATYESGFVIDKFPISRPNLTFSTLTVSNMSPEDSSIYLCSVHTGTGMNTEAFFGQGTRLTVV.

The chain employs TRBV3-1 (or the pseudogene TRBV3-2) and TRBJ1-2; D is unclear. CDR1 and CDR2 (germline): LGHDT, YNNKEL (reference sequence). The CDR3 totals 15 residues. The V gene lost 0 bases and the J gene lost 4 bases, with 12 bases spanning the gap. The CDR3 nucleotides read TGTGCCAGCAGCCAAGACGGCGGCAGAGGCTATGGCTACACCTTC. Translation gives CASSQDGGRGYGYTF.

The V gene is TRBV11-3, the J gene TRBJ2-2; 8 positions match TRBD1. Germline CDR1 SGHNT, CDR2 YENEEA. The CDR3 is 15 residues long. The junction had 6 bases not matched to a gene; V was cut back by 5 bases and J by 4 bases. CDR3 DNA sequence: TGTGCCAGCAGCGAGACAGGGGTAGGCACCGGGGAGCTGTTTTTT. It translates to CASSETGVGTGELFF.

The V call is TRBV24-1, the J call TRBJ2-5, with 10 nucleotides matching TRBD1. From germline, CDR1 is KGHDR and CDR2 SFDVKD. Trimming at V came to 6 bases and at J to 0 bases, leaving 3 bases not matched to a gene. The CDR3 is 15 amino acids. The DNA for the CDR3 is TGTGCCACCAGTTCGGGACAGGGGAACCAAGAGACCCAGTACTTC. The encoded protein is CATSSGQGNQETQYF.

DNA of the CDR3: TGTGCCAGCAGCTTCCAGACAGGGGGCAGTCAGCCCCAGCATTTT. This codes for CASSFQTGGSQPQHF. The chain links TRBV5-5 to TRBJ1-5, with 10 bases lining up with TRBD1. The V gene's germline CDR1 is SGHKS and CDR2 YYEKEE (reference sequence). The CDR3 is made up of 15 amino acids. With V trimmed by 2 bases and J by 6 bases, 5 bases remained unmatched. The variable domain in full, with the rest retrieved from reference TRBV5-5 and TRBJ1-5, is DAGVTQSPTHLIKTRGQQVTLRCSPISGHKSVSWYQQVLGQGPQFIFQYYEKEERGRGNFPDRFSARQFPNYSSELNVNALLLGDSALYLCASSFQTGGSQPQHFGDGTRLSIL.

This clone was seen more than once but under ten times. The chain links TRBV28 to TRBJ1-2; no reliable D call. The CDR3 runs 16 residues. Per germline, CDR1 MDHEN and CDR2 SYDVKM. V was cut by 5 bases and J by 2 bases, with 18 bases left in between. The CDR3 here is CASSTPAGRGNYGYTF. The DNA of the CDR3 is TGTGCCAGCAGTACCCCTGCCGGACGAGGGAACTATGGCTACACCTTC.

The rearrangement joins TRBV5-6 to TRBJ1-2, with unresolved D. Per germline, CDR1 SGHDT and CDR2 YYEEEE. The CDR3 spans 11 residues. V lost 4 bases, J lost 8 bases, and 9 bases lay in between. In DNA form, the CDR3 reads TGTGCCAGCAGCCGGGATTGGGGCTACACCTTC. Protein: CASSRDWGYTF.

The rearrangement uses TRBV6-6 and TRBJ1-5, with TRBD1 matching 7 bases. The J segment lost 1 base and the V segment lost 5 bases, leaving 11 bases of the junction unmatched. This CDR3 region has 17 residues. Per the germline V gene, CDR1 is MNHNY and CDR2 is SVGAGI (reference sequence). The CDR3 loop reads CASSLKPTGVSNQPQHF. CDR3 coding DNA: TGTGCCAGCAGTCTTAAGCCTACAGGGGTGAGCAATCAGCCCCAGCATTTT.

The CDR3: CASSPTGDPLRGYTF. The CDR3 coding sequence is TGTGCCAGCAGCCCGACAGGGGACCCCTTACGGGGCTACACCTTC. The chain couples TRBV6-2 or TRBV6-3 to TRBJ1-2; 8 bases align to TRBD1. The CDR3 contains 15 residues. Unmatched junction bases numbered 14, after V lost 6 bases and J lost 8 bases. The germline CDR1 and CDR2 sequences are MNHEY and SVGEGT.

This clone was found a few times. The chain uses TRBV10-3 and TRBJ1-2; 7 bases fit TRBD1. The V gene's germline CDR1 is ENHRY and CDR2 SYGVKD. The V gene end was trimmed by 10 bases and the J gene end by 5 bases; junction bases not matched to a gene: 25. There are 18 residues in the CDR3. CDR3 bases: TGTGCCACCCTTCCATCGACAGGGTTACGTCTAGCCGCTTATGGCTACACCTTC. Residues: CATLPSTGLRLAAYGYTF.

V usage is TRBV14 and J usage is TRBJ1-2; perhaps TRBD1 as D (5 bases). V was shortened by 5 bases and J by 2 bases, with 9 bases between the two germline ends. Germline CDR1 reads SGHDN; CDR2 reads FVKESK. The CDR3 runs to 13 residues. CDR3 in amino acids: CASSRGTNYGYTF. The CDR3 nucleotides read TGTGCCAGCAGCAGGGGAACAAACTATGGCTACACCTTC.

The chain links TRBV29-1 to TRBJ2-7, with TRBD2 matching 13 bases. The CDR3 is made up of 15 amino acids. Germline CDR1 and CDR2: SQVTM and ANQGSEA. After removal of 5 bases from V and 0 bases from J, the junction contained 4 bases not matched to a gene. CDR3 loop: CSVIGTSGNSYEQYF. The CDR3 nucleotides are TGCAGCGTTATCGGGACTAGCGGGAACTCCTACGAGCAGTACTTC.

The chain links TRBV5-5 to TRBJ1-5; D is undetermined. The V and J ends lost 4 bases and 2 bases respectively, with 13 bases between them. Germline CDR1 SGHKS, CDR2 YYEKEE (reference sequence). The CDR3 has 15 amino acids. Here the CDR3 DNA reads TGTGCCAGCAGCCTAAACCCCGGGGGCAATCAGCCCCAGCATTTT. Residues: CASSLNPGGNQPQHF.

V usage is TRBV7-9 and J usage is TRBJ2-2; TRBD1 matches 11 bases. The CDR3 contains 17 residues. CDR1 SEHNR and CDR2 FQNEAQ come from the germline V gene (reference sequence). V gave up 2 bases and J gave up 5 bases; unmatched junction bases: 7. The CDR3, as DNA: TGTGCCAGCAGCTTAATTGTTGGGACAGGGGGGACCGGGGAGCTGTTTTTT. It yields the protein CASSLIVGTGGTGELFF.

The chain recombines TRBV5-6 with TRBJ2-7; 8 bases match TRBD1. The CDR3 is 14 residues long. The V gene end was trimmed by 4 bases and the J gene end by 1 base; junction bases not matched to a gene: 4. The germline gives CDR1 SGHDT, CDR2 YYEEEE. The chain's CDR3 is CASSHRGSSYEQYF. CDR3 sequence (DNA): TGTGCCAGCAGCCACAGGGGGAGTTCCTACGAGCAGTACTTC. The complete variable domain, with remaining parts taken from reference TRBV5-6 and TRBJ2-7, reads DAGVTQSPTHLIKTRGQQVTLRCSPKSGHDTVSWYQQALGQGPQFIFQYYEEEERQRGNFPDRFSGHQFPNYSSELNVNALLLGDSALYLCASSHRGSSYEQYFGPGTRLTVT.

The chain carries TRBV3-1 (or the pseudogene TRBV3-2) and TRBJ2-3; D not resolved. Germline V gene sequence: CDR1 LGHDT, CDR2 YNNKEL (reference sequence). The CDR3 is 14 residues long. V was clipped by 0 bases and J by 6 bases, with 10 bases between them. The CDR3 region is CASSQDLRMDTQYF. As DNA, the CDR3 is TGTGCCAGCAGCCAAGATCTGAGAATGGATACGCAGTATTTT.

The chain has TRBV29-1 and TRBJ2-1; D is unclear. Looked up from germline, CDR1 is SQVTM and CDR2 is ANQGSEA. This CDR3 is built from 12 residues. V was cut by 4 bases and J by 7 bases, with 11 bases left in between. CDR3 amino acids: CSVAVAGNEQFF. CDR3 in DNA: TGCAGCGTTGCTGTTGCAGGAAATGAGCAGTTCTTC.

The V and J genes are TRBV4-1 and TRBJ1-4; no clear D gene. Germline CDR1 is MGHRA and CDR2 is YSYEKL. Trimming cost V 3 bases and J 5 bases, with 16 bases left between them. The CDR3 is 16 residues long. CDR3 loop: CASSHDPGSLNEKLFF. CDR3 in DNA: TGCGCCAGCAGCCATGACCCGGGGAGTCTCAATGAAAAACTGTTTTTT.

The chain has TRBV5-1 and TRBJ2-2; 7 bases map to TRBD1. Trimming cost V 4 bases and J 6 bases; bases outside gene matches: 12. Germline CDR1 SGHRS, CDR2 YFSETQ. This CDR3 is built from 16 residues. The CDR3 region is CASSQTTGFDAGELFF. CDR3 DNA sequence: TGCGCCAGCAGCCAAACGACAGGGTTTGATGCCGGGGAGCTGTTTTTT.

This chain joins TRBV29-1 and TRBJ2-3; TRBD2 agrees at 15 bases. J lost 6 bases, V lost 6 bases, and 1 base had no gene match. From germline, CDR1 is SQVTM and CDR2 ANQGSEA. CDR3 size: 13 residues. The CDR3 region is CSVGLAGGDTQYF. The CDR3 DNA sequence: TGCAGCGTCGGACTAGCGGGGGGGGATACGCAGTATTTT.

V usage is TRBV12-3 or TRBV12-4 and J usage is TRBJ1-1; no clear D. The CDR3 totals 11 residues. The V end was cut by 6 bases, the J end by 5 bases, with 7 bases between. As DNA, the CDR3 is TGTGCCAGCAGGGCCGTAACTGAAGCTTTCTTT. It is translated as CASRAVTEAFF.

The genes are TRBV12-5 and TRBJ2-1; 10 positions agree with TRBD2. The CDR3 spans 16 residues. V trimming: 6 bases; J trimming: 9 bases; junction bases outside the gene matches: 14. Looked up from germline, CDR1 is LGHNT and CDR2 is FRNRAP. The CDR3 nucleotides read TGTGCTAGTGGCGAAATAAGCGGGAGGGCCTTTTCTGAGCAGTTCTTC. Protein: CASGEISGRAFSEQFF.